This passage covers 4 T cell receptor beta chains from one sample sequenced in a study of OX40 agonist ivuxolimab in advanced cancers. The assay was immunoSEQ multiplex PCR, and TCRdb's table has in-frame clones only and misses some. This sample has about 35,000 clones, with roughly 90% found just once. Sequenced material: CD4+ or CD8+ T cells sorted from blood, taken in a trial of the OX40 agonist ivuxolimab. These receptors all stem from an adult with an advanced solid tumor such as melanoma, head and neck, liver or kidney cancer.

In this sample, this clone turned up once. The CDR3 nucleotides are TGTGCCAGCAGACTGACTAGCGGGAGGAACTACGAGCAGTACTTC. Amino acids: CASRLTSGRNYEQYF. The chain links TRBV28 to TRBJ2-7; 13 nucleotides match TRBD2. This CDR3 contains 15 residues. V shed 6 bases, J shed 3 bases, and the junction held 5 bases outside the gene matches. Germline values: CDR1 MDHEN, CDR2 SYDVKM.

J is TRBJ2-5 and V is TRBV9; TRBD1 is a possible D gene (5 bases). The J call is uncertain, as TRBJ2-7 better fits the DNA end. CDR1 and CDR2 (germline): SGDLS, YYNGEE. CDR3 length: 15 residues. CDR3 protein: CASSVGGSILYEQYF. CDR3 DNA sequence: TGTGCCAGCAGCGTAGGGGGCAGCATCCTCTACGAGCAGTACTTC.

The rearrangement joins TRBV14 to TRBJ2-5; no reliable D call. V was shortened by 0 bases and J by 0 bases, with 5 bases between the two germline ends. Germline CDR1 is SGHDN and CDR2 is FVKESK. The CDR3 is 14 residues long. The CDR3 nucleotides are TGTGCCAGCAGCCAAGACGGTTACCAAGAGACCCAGTACTTC. Protein: CASSQDGYQETQYF.

The sample holds a few counts of this clone. The chain joins TRBV28 to TRBJ2-7; TRBD2 matches 13 bases. Trimming removed 6 bases from V and 2 bases from J; junction bases left unmatched: 7. This CDR3 is 16 amino acids long. Germline CDR1 is MDHEN and CDR2 is SYDVKM. This chain's CDR3 is CASSPIGLAGAYEQYF. CDR3 sequence (DNA): TGTGCCAGCAGCCCTATCGGACTAGCGGGAGCCTACGAGCAGTACTTC.